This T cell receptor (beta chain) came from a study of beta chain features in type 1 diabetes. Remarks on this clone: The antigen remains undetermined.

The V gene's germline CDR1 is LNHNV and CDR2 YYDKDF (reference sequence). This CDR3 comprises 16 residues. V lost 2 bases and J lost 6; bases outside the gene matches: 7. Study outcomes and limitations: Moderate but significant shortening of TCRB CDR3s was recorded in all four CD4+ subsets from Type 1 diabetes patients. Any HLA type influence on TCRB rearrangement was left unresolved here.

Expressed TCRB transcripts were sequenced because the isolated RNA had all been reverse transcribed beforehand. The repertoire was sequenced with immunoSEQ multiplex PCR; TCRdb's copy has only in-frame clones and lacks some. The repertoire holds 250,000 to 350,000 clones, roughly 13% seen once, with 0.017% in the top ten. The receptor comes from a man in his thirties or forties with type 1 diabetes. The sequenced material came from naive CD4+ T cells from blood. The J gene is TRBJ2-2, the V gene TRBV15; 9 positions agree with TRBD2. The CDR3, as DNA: TGTGCCACCAGCAGACTTAGCGGGAGCAAAGCCGGGGAGCTGTTTTTT. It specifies CATSRLSGSKAGELFF.